This T cell receptor (beta chain) was captured by sequencing in a study of T cell responses to AZD1222 COVID-19 vaccine. Details on this clone: Its antigen remains unidentified.

Repertoires were generated with immunoSEQ multiplex PCR, while TCRdb's copy carries only in-frame clones and drops some. Among under 150,000 clones listed, 80% to 90% were seen once. Study-level results: In a largely white British group with more females than males, clonal diversity was possibly underestimated. Distributed over spike, vaccine-associated CD4 TCRs predominated at 160-218 and 743-854. The number of AZD1222 recipients seropositive at baseline was only five or six.

The V and J ends lost 2 bases and 1 base respectively, with 17 bases between them. Germline CDR1 and CDR2: SGDLS and YYNGEE. CDR3 length: 17 amino acids. The clonotype originates from an adult in good health. The genes are TRBV9 and TRBJ2-3; TRBD2 might be the D (6 bases). The specimen comprised peripheral blood, sampled on day 0 of MenACWY control vaccination. The CDR3 spells CASSVWPTRGGTDTQYF. CDR3 nucleotides: TGTGCCAGCAGCGTGTGGCCCACACGCGGGGGCACAGATACGCAGTATTTT.